Listed below are T cell receptor beta chains from one sample, sequenced in a study of monozygotic twins with inflammatory bowel disease. TCRdb processed the 5' RACE reads again and assigns one entry to each CDR3 protein, with no DNA. The table gives approximately 100,000 distinct CDR3 sequences; the top ten clones make up more than 1.5% of it. Sequenced sample: blood. These receptors all stem from a human donor with ulcerative colitis or Crohn's disease, or a healthy co-twin of an affected twin (not recorded which). The CDR3 runs from the conserved cysteine through the conserved F or W.

v_gene	j_gene	CDR3aa
TRBV7-2	TRBJ2-2	CASSPQTGQLNTGELFF
TRBV6-2/TRBV6-3	TRBJ2-1	CASSSWDRFLF
TRBV18	TRBJ1-1	CASSREQGGQTEAFF
TRBV6-1	TRBJ2-4	CASSWGTGGTAKNIQYF
TRBV5-6	TRBJ1-5	CASSGTGTLNQPQHF
TRBV6-1	TRBJ2-2	CASSQDRDYGELFF
TRBV6-1	TRBJ1-4	CASSQGAGVASEKLFF
TRBV6-5	TRBJ2-5	CASSHLIGAKPKQETQYF
TRBV5-1	TRBJ1-5	CASRAGPNLSQPQHF
TRBV12-3/TRBV12-4	TRBJ2-5	CASSGGRGKEISGETQYF
TRBV20-1	TRBJ2-7	CSASQPAPGEQYF
TRBV5-1	TRBJ2-5	CASSVGRPQETQYF
TRBV7-8	TRBJ2-5	CASSPQGTKETQYF
TRBV11-2	TRBJ2-3	CASSLHGPWDTDTQYF
TRBV30	TRBJ2-7	CAWSVLGPNEQYF
TRBV12-3/TRBV12-4	TRBJ2-7	CASSDGGEQYF
TRBV7-2	TRBJ1-4	CASSLARSQGAQLFF
TRBV15	TRBJ2-2	CASNLGGPGELFF
TRBV21-1	TRBJ2-7	CASRGLALTYEQYF
TRBV2	TRBJ1-2	CASSPGIDYGYTF